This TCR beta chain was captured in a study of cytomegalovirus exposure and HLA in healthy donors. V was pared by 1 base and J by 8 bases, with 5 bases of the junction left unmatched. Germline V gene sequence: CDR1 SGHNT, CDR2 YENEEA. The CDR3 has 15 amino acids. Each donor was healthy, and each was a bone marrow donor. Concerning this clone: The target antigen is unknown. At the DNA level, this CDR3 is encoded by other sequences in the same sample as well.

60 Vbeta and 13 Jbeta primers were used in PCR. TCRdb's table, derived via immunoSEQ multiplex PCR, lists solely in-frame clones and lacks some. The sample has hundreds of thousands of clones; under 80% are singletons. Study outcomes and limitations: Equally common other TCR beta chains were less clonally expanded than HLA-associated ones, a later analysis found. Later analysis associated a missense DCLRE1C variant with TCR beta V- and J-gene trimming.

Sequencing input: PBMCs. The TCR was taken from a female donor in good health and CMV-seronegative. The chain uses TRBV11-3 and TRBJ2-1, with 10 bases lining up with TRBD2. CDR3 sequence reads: CASSLGGLAGDEQFF. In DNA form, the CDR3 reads TGTGCCAGCAGCTTAGGAGGTCTAGCGGGAGATGAGCAGTTCTTC.